The present entry profiles one T cell receptor beta chain with its context. What it recognizes is unknown. The trim removed 5 bases at V and 4 bases at J, leaving 3 bases unmatched. CDR3 length: 14 amino acids. Germline values: CDR1 SNHLY, CDR2 FYNNEI. This record belongs to a study of shared clonotypes between healthy human individuals. Whole-study context: Sampling drew on donors who were two women and a few men aged 18 to 49.

Among the donors, all were Caucasian adults who lived in Nashville, Tennessee. Points from the study as a whole: The expectation was that sequencing depth would affect clonotype sharing among donors.

Clones were read by immunoSEQ multiplex PCR, and TCRdb kept only the in-frame ones, dropping some. The data contain 780,000 or so clones, roughly 72% of them singletons. This receptor was identified in a woman aged 25-40 years in good health. Sequenced input: memory CD4+ T cells sorted from blood. Subset described: CD45RA-negative fraction. The rearrangement joins TRBV2 to TRBJ1-4; 8 positions match TRBD1. The DNA for the CDR3 is TGTGCCAGCAGTTGGACAGGGAATAATGAAAAACTGTTTTTT. It translates to CASSWTGNNEKLFF. The full variable domain, its missing parts supplied by reference TRBV2 and TRBJ1-4, is EPEVTQTPSHQVTQMGQEVILRCVPISNHLYFYWYRQILGQKVEFLVSFYNNEISEKSEIFDDQFSVERPDGSNFTLKIRSTKLEDSAMYFCASSWTGNNEKLFFGSGTQLSVL.